The sequence of this TCR beta chain was determined in a study of Graves' ophthalmopathy and Graves' hyperthyroidism. The CDR3 length is 15 residues. The ends were cut back, 3 bases at V and 0 bases at J, with 8 bases in the middle. Germline CDR1 and CDR2: MDHEN and SYDVKM. RNA transcripts yielded amplified TCR beta CDR3 regions. First-round RT-PCR with HTBI primers preceded a second-round multiplex PCR. TCRdb independently ran MiXCR on the multiplex PCR reads; one entry per CDR3 protein. The sample shows a few hundred thousand distinct CDR3 sequences, approximately 17% of them seen only once. The authors diagnosed from clinical symptoms, serum thyroxine, TRAb, thyroid ultrasound and orbital computed tomography.

The sample was peripheral blood. The chain joins TRBV28 to TRBJ2-2, with D uncertain. The TCR was taken from an adult woman with stable Graves' hyperthyroidism. DNA for the CDR3: TGTGCCAGCAGTTTTATCACCTCGAACACCGGGGAGCTGTTTTTT. Protein product: CASSFITSNTGELFF.